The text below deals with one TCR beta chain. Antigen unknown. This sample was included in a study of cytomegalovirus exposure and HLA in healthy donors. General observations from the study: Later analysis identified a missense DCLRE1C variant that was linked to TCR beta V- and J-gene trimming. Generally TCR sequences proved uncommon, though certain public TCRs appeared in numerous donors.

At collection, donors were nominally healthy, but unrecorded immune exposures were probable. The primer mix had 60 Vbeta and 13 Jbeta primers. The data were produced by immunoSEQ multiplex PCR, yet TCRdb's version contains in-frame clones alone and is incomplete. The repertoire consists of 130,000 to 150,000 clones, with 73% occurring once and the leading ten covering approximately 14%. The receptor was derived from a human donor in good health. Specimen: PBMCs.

The CDR3 sequence is CASSERETSRGLEQYF. In DNA form, the CDR3 reads TGTGCCAGCAGTGAACGAGAGACTAGCCGAGGGTTGGAGCAGTACTTC. This chain connects TRBV2 to TRBJ2-7; 7 nucleotides match TRBD2. The CDR3 is 16 residues long. In germline, CDR1 is SNHLY, CDR2 FYNNEI. J lost 7 bases, V lost 2 bases, and 14 bases had no gene match.